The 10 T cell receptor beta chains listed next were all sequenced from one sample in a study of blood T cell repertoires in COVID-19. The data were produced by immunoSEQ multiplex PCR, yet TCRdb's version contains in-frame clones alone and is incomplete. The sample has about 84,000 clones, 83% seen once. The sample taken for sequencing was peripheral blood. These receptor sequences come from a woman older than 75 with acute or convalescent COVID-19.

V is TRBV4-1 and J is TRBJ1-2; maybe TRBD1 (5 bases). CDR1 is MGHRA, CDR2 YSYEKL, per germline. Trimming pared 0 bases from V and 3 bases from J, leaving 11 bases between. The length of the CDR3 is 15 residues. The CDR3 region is CASSQEGGWDYGYTF. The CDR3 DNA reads TGCGCCAGCAGCCAAGAGGGGGGGTGGGACTATGGCTACACCTTC.

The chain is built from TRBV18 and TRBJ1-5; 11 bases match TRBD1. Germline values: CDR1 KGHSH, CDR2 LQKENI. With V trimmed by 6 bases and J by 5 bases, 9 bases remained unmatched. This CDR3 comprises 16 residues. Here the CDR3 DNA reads TGTGCCAGCTCCCGATCCAGGACAGGGGGCCATCAGCCCCAGCATTTT. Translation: CASSRSRTGGHQPQHF. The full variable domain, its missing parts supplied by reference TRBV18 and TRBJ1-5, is NAGVMQNPRHLVRRRGQEARLRCSPMKGHSHVYWYRQLPEEGLKFMVYLQKENIIDESGMPKERFSAEFPKEGPSILRIQQVVRGDSAAYFCASSRSRTGGHQPQHFGDGTRLSIL.

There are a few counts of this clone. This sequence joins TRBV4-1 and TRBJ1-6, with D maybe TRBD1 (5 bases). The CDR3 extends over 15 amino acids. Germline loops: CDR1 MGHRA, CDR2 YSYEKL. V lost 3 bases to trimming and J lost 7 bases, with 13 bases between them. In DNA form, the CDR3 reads TGCGCCAGCAGCCAGGGGGGGATTTACAATTCACCCCTCCACTTT. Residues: CASSQGGIYNSPLHF.

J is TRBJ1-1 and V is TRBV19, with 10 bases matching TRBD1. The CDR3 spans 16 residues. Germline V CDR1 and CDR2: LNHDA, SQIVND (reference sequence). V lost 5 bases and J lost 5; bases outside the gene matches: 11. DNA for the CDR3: TGTGCCAGTAGTCCCCGGACAGGGGGGGACGGAACTGAAGCTTTCTTT. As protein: CASSPRTGGDGTEAFF.

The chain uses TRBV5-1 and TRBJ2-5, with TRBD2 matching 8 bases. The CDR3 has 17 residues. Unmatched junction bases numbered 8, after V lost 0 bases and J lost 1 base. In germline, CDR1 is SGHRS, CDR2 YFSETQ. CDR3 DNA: TGCGCCAGCAGCTTGGGCCAACGCGGGAGGCCCCAAGAGACCCAGTACTTC. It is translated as CASSLGQRGRPQETQYF.

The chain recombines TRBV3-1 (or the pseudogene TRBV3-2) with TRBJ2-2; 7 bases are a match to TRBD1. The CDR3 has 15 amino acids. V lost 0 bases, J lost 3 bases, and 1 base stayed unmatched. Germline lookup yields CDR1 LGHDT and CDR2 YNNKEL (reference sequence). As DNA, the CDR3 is TGTGCCAGCAGCCAAGATACAGGGGACACCGGGGAGCTGTTTTTT. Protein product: CASSQDTGDTGELFF.

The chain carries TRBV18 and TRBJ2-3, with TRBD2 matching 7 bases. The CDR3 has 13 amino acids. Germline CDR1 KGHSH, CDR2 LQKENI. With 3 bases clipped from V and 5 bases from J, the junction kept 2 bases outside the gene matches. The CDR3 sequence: CASSPIAGDTQYF. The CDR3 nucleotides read TGTGCCAGCTCACCTATAGCGGGAGATACGCAGTATTTT.

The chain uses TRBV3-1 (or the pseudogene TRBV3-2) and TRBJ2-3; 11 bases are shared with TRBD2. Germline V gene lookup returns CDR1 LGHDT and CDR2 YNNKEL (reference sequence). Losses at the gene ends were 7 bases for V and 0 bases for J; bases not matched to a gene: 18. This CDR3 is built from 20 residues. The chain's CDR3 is CASTPNPGTSGPSSTDTQYF. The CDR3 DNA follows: TGTGCCAGCACCCCAAACCCCGGGACTAGCGGACCTTCTAGCACAGATACGCAGTATTTT.

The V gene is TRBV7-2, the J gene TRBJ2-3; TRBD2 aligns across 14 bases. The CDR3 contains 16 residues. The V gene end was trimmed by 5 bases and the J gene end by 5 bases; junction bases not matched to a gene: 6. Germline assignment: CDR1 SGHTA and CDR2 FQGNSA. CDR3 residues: CASSPGLAGAGDTQYF. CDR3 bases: TGTGCCAGCAGCCCGGGACTAGCGGGAGCTGGAGATACGCAGTATTTT.

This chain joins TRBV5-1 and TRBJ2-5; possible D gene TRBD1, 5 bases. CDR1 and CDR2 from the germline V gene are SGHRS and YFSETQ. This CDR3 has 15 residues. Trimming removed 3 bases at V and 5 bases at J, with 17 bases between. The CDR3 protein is CASSSIQAFKETQYF. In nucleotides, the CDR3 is TGCGCCAGCAGCTCAATACAGGCTTTTAAGGAGACCCAGTACTTC.